This TCR beta chain derives from a study of shared clonotypes between healthy human individuals. Study-wide results and caveats: A few donors showed sharing of approximately 4.7% of naive CD4 clonotypes.

CD45RA-negative memory and CD45RA+ naive subsets were split from the CD4+ cells. A deep-level run was used for the assay. Replicate PCRs for sorted subsets used approximately 190 ng DNA; this equaled tens of thousands of T cell genomes. Sequencing used immunoSEQ multiplex PCR; TCRdb keeps in-frame clones, though not all of them. The sample consists of some 2,100,000 clones, about 94% of them appearing once. Trimming stripped 8 bases from V and 6 bases from J, with 10 bases between. The CDR3 runs to 11 residues. As regards this clone: The antigen is undetermined.

The J gene is TRBJ1-1, the V gene TRBV6-7; possibly TRBD1 for D (6 bases). TRBV6-7 is sorted into the ORF group, with uncertain function. The receptor was derived from a man between 18 and 35 years old in good health. Specimen: naive CD4+ T cells sorted from blood. As for subset: CD45RA+ positively selected. In DNA form, the CDR3 reads TGTGCCAGCTCTGGGGGGCCTGAAGCTTTCTTT. Translated: CASSGGPEAFF.